This entry lists 30 T cell receptor beta chains sequenced from one sample in a study of metastatic and nonmetastatic thyroid tumors. No treatment of any kind had been given to any patient before thyroid surgery. TCRdb re-analyzed the PCR reads through MiXCR. The table lists about 39,000 clones, approximately 17% of them singletons, with roughly 15% in the top ten. Specimen: tumor tissue. These receptor sequences come from a female donor with papillary thyroid cancer or a benign thyroid nodule (not recorded which). Some clones in this sample may be carry-over from other donors' samples.

The chain links TRBV5-1 to TRBJ2-1, with 8 bases fitting TRBD2. Germline loops: CDR1 SGHRS, CDR2 YFSETQ. With 4 bases clipped from V and 7 bases from J, the junction kept 1 base outside the gene matches. This CDR3 is built from 12 residues. CDR3 nucleotides: TGCGCCAGCAGCAGCGGGGGAAATGAGCAGTTCTTC. It is translated as CASSSGGNEQFF.

The chain couples TRBV19 to TRBJ2-1; D is ambiguous. Trimming left V 7 bases short and J 8 bases short, with 24 bases between. Per germline, CDR1 LNHDA and CDR2 SQIVND (reference sequence). The CDR3 consists of 16 residues. DNA for the CDR3: TGTGCCAGTACCCTTCAACTCCAATTTTTTGTTGATGAGCAGTTCTTC. This translates into CASTLQLQFFVDEQFF.

Only a few counts were recorded for this clone. The chain is built from TRBV28 and TRBJ2-7; tentatively, D is TRBD2 (6 bases). The germline CDR1 and CDR2 sequences are MDHEN and SYDVKM. The CDR3 runs to 14 residues. Trimming took 2 bases from V and 3 from J, leaving 11 bases between them. CDR3 nucleotides: TGTGCCAGCAGTTTAGGCGGGATAGTCTACGAGCAGTACTTC. Translated, it gives CASSLGGIVYEQYF.

With respect to this clone: A much larger clone differs by one base, so this may be a read error. This sample includes further DNA sequences coding for the same CDR3. The rearrangement links TRBV3-1 to TRBJ2-5; 7 bases are a match to TRBD1. CDR1 is LGHDT and CDR2 is YNNKEL in the germline V gene (reference sequence). The CDR3 extends over 15 amino acids. In DNA form, the CDR3 reads TGTGCAAGCAGCCAGCTAAGACAGGGCCAAGAGACCCAGTACTTC. Protein: CASSQLRQGQETQYF.

This clone occurred many times. The chain joins TRBV5-1 to TRBJ2-1; D may be TRBD1 (5 bases). This CDR3 has 14 amino acids. V was shortened by 2 bases and J by 3 bases, with 9 bases between the two germline ends. In germline, CDR1 is SGHRS, CDR2 YFSETQ. The CDR3 region is CASSLYQGYNEQFF. CDR3 in DNA: TGCGCCAGCAGCTTATACCAGGGCTACAATGAGCAGTTCTTC.

The chain combines TRBV5-1 with TRBJ2-5; unclear D gene. There are 14 residues in the CDR3. Per germline, CDR1 SGHRS and CDR2 YFSETQ. V gave up 0 bases and J gave up 5 bases, with 11 bases separating them. The CDR3 here is CASSLGRPRETQYF. DNA for the CDR3: TGCGCCAGCAGCTTGGGCCGGCCTCGGGAGACCCAGTACTTC.

At least ten counts were recorded for this clone. This CDR3 reads CASSRQGVFSYTF. CDR3 nucleotide sequence: TGTGCCAGCAGCCGACAGGGGGTATTTAGCTACACCTTC. The genes are TRBV7-8 and TRBJ1-2; 9 bases match TRBD1. V dropped 5 bases and J dropped 9; count of bases not matched to a gene: 7. There are 13 residues in the CDR3. Germline CDR1 is SGHVS and CDR2 is FQNEAQ.

This clone was detected ten times or more. CDR3 nucleotide sequence: TGTGCCAGCAGCTTAGATCCGGGGACAGATACGCAGTATTTT. This codes for CASSLDPGTDTQYF. The V gene is TRBV11-3, the J gene TRBJ2-3, with D perhaps matching TRBD2 (5 bases). With 0 bases removed from V and 3 bases from J, the gap between germline ends came to 7 bases. Germline assignment: CDR1 SGHNT and CDR2 YENEEA. The CDR3 totals 14 residues.

Note on this clone: This may come from a read error, since a much larger clone is one base off. The V and J genes are TRBV30 and TRBJ2-5; either TRBD1 or TRBD2 may fit D (5 bases each). There are 15 residues in the CDR3. V lost 2 bases and J 5 bases, leaving 18 bases between the germline ends. Germline CDR1 is GTSNPN and CDR2 is SVGIG (reference sequence). The CDR3 spells CAWSPIVGVHETQYF. The DNA of the CDR3 is TGTGCCTGGAGTCCCATAGTGGGGGTCCACGAGACCCAGTACTTC.

This clone has at least ten counts. V gene TRBV6-1 combines with J gene TRBJ2-7, with 8 nucleotides matching TRBD1. The germline CDR1 and CDR2 sequences are MNHNS and SASEGT. The length of the CDR3 is 13 residues. Germline trimming cut 5 bases from V and 5 bases from J; bases unmatched to any gene: 5. The CDR3 reads CASSKDRVHEQYF. DNA of the CDR3: TGTGCCAGCAGTAAGGACAGGGTCCACGAGCAGTACTTC.

This clone was recorded at least ten times. The chain combines TRBV4-2 with TRBJ2-7; D is undetermined. CDR1 is LGHNA and CDR2 is YNFKEQ in the germline V gene. The V gene lost 3 bases and the J gene lost 3 bases, with 12 bases spanning the gap. The CDR3 sequence is 14 residues long. CDR3 in DNA: TGTGCCAGCAGCCAGAACACCCTCAACTACGAGCAGTACTTC. It encodes CASSQNTLNYEQYF.

This clone was seen at least ten times. This sequence joins TRBV5-1 and TRBJ2-3; D unclear. Per the germline V gene, CDR1 is SGHRS and CDR2 is YFSETQ. V lost 0 bases and J lost 8, with 16 bases in between. This CDR3 spans 15 amino acids. The CDR3 coding sequence is TGCGCCAGCAGCTTGGCCCCCGCGTTGGCAGGTACGCAGTATTTT. Its protein is CASSLAPALAGTQYF.

At least ten counts were recorded for this clone. The chain links TRBV5-1 to TRBJ1-2; TRBD1 matches at 10 bases. V shed 4 bases and J 7 bases; nucleotides not matched to a gene: 7. The CDR3 sequence is 14 residues long. Germline CDR1 reads SGHRS; CDR2 reads YFSETQ. CDR3: CASSRDRGRAGYTF. CDR3 nucleotide sequence: TGCGCCAGCAGCCGTGACAGGGGGCGGGCTGGCTACACCTTC. The entire variable domain, with the rest obtained from reference TRBV5-1 and TRBJ1-2, is as follows: KAGVTQTPRYLIKTRGQQVTLSCSPISGHRSVSWYQQTPGQGLQFLFEYFSETQRNKGNFPGRFSGRQFSNSRSEMNVSTLELGDSALYLCASSRDRGRAGYTFGSGTRLTVV.

This clone was counted ten times or more. The chain recombines TRBV6-2 or TRBV6-3 with TRBJ2-7; 10 bases match TRBD2. This CDR3 contains 19 residues. The germline V gene has CDR1 MNHEY and CDR2 SVGEGT. J lost 7 bases, V lost 4 bases, and 22 bases had no gene match. The CDR3, as DNA: TGTGCCAGCAGTTCCACCCCCACCCCCACTAGCGGGAATACGGGGGAGCAGTACTTC. This translates into CASSSTPTPTSGNTGEQYF.

This clone showed up many times. The chain links TRBV4-3 to TRBJ2-2, with 7 bases aligning to TRBD1. Germline assignment: CDR1 LGHNA and CDR2 YSLEER. With V trimmed by 3 bases and J by 7 bases, 5 bases remained unmatched. The CDR3 length is 14 residues. As DNA, the CDR3 is TGCGCCAGCAGCCACTCGACAGGGAACGGGGAGCTGTTTTTT. It encodes CASSHSTGNGELFF.

This clone was seen many times. The chain employs TRBV6-1 and TRBJ1-4; D unresolved. The germline CDR1 and CDR2 sequences are MNHNS and SASEGT. V was trimmed by 6 bases and J by 7 bases, leaving 9 bases between them. The CDR3 spans 12 residues. The CDR3 DNA sequence: TGTGCCAGCAGCCAGCCCCGTGAAAAACTGTTTTTT. This translates into CASSQPREKLFF.

A word on this clone: This may be a read error, as it is one base from a much larger clone. The V and J genes are TRBV5-1 and TRBJ2-3; D may match TRBD1 or TRBD2 (5 bases each). The length of the CDR3 is 17 residues. V dropped 5 bases and J dropped 9 bases, with 28 bases sitting between them. CDR1 and CDR2 (germline): SGHRS, YFSETQ. The CDR3 sequence is CASRKYFAVGGPRTQYF. The CDR3 DNA is TGCGCCAGCAGAAAGTATTTTGCCGTTGGGGGACCCCGAACGCAGTATTTT.

This clone showed up just a few times. The identical CDR3 is also encoded by other nucleotide sequences in the sample. The gene calls are TRBV5-1 and TRBJ2-5; weak D call: TRBD2 (6 bases). This CDR3 has 15 amino acids. Trimming removed 0 bases from V and 2 bases from J, with 11 bases in between. Germline CDR1 reads SGHRS; CDR2 reads YFSETQ. The CDR3 DNA follows: TGCGCCAGCAGCTTGGTCGCGGCGGGGCAAGAGACCCAGTACTTC. It encodes CASSLVAAGQETQYF. Together with reference TRBV5-1 and TRBJ2-5, the CDR3 gives the full variable domain: KAGVTQTPRYLIKTRGQQVTLSCSPISGHRSVSWYQQTPGQGLQFLFEYFSETQRNKGNFPGRFSGRQFSNSRSEMNVSTLELGDSALYLCASSLVAAGQETQYFGPGTRLLVL.

Comment on this clone: Possible read error: a much larger clone is one base away. V is TRBV5-6 and J is TRBJ2-5; D remains unclear. Trimming cost V 0 bases and J 5 bases, with 11 bases left between them. CDR3 length equals 14 residues. Germline-derived CDR1 and CDR2 are SGHDT and YYEEEE. CDR3 in amino acids: CASSLVPRSETQYF. The CDR3, as DNA: TGTGCCAGCAGCTTGGTGCCTAGGTCGGAGACCCAGTACTTC.

This clone was counted between two and nine times. One junction end does not reproduce the germline sequence, and a read error may be involved. The rearrangement uses TRBV6-5 and TRBJ1-5, with no clear D. Germline V gene sequence: CDR1 MNHEY, CDR2 SVGAGI. CDR3 size: 12 residues. The CDR3 sequence: CASSYLLSAPAF. CDR3 coding DNA: TGTGCCAGCAGTTACCTTCTATCAGCCCCAGCATTT.

Ten or more counts support this clone. The rearrangement uses TRBV11-1 and TRBJ2-7; weak D call: TRBD1 (5 bases). The CDR3 covers 16 residues. V was clipped by 2 bases and J by 3 bases, with 17 bases between them. The V gene's germline CDR1 is SGHAT and CDR2 FQDESV (reference sequence). The CDR3 DNA reads as TGTGCCAGCAGCTTACTACAGGCCAACGCACGCTACGAGCAGTACTTC. It yields the protein CASSLLQANARYEQYF.

The rearrangement joins TRBV20-1 to TRBJ1-6; 12 positions agree with TRBD1. CDR3 length: 15 residues. The junction had 4 bases not matched to a gene; V was cut back by 0 bases and J by 10 bases. Germline V CDR1 and CDR2: DFQATT, SNEGSKA (reference sequence). CDR3 nucleotides: TGCAGTGCTAGAGACCCGGGACAGGGGGCCTCACCCCTCCACTTT. Translating gives CSARDPGQGASPLHF.

In its sample, this clone was seen once. The V and J genes are TRBV7-9 and TRBJ1-6; maybe TRBD1 (5 bases). CDR3 length equals 15 residues. The V gene lost 7 bases and the J gene lost 7 bases, with 17 bases spanning the gap. Looked up from germline, CDR1 is SEHNR and CDR2 is FQNEAQ (reference sequence). CDR3 nucleotides: TGTGCCAGCATCTTGCTGGGGCTCGGCAATTCACCCCTCCACTTT. This translates into CASILLGLGNSPLHF.

This clone was detected many times. This chain uses TRBV5-1 with TRBJ2-5; D possibly corresponds to TRBD1 (6 bases). The CDR3 extends over 16 amino acids. Germline lookup yields CDR1 SGHRS and CDR2 YFSETQ. The V gene lost 0 bases and the J gene lost 0 bases, with 12 bases spanning the gap. The CDR3 DNA reads as TGCGCCAGCAGCTTGGGGACAGCGACCCACCAAGAGACCCAGTACTTC. The encoded protein is CASSLGTATHQETQYF.

This clone occurred many times. Just one base apart from a much larger clone, this may be a read error. The chain uses TRBV28 and TRBJ1-3, with TRBD1 matching over 8 bases. CDR3 size: 13 residues. Germline assignment: CDR1 MDHEN and CDR2 SYDVKM. V lost 7 bases, J lost 7 bases, and 6 bases stayed unmatched. CDR3 sequence (DNA): TGTGCCAGCACCGTGACAGGGGTCAACACCATATATTTT. This codes for CASTVTGVNTIYF.

This clone was found many times. The gene calls are TRBV5-1 and TRBJ2-1; perhaps TRBD2 as D (5 bases). The CDR3 totals 15 residues. Germline V lookup: CDR1 SGHRS, CDR2 YFSETQ. Trimming pared 1 base from V and 3 bases from J, leaving 11 bases between. In nucleotides, the CDR3 is TGCGCCAGCAGCTTGCCAGGAGGAGACTACAATGAGCAGTTCTTC. Translating gives CASSLPGGDYNEQFF.

This clone was detected only a few times. V usage is TRBV6-1 and J usage is TRBJ1-2; TRBD1 matches at 8 bases. This CDR3 is built from 15 residues. V lost 3 bases and J lost 4; bases outside the gene matches: 7. Per the germline V gene, CDR1 is MNHNS and CDR2 is SASEGT. CDR3: CASSETRQGIYGYTF. The CDR3 DNA follows: TGTGCCAGCAGTGAGACCCGACAGGGGATCTATGGCTACACCTTC.

This clone was observed many times. J is TRBJ2-1 and V is TRBV7-3; 9 positions match TRBD2. Germline assignment: CDR1 SGHTA and CDR2 FQGTGA. The CDR3 contains 16 residues. The V and J ends lost 5 bases and 2 bases, in that order; junction bases with no gene match: 7. The CDR3 loop is CASSTSSGATYNEQFF. The CDR3 DNA is TGTGCCAGCAGCACCTCTAGCGGGGCCACCTACAATGAGCAGTTCTTC.

V is TRBV20-1 and J is TRBJ2-7, with D unresolved. This CDR3 spans 11 amino acids. Germline CDR1 DFQATT, CDR2 SNEGSKA (reference sequence). V was trimmed by 6 bases and J by 2 bases, leaving 8 bases between them. DNA for the CDR3: TGCAGTGCCAAATTTCCCTACGAGCAGTACTTC. This translates into CSAKFPYEQYF.

In DNA, the CDR3 is TGTGCCAGCGGTCTAGTCCCCCAGGATACGCAGTATTTT. Protein: CASGLVPQDTQYF. The V gene is TRBV6-2 or TRBV6-3, the J gene TRBJ2-3; D is unclear. The CDR3 length is 13 residues. V was trimmed by 8 bases and J by 6 bases, leaving 15 bases between them. CDR1 is MNHEY, CDR2 SVGEGT, per germline.